The sample holds a few counts of the clone carrying this T cell receptor (beta chain). Its antigen is as yet unknown. This entry is derived from a study of regulatory T cells in long-lasting Graves disease. Study-wide results and limits: Persistent disease samples used TRBV28, TRBJ1-2 and TRBJ2-5 preferentially.

Time point described: newly diagnosed GD, antithyroid drugs for less than 3 months. PBMCs were the source of the RNA used for TCR sequencing. Recruitment took place at an endocrinology department in Xi'an, China. The length of the CDR3 is 15 residues. Germline V gene lookup returns CDR1 LGHNA and CDR2 YSLEER. V was trimmed by 5 bases and J by 7 bases, leaving 18 bases between them. Through Arm-PCR of CDR3 regions and iRepertoire HTBI primers, TCR beta libraries were built. Under the authors' procedure: From all samples, identification returned 14 TRBJ and 60 to 80 TRBV segments. TCRdb re-called the multiplex PCR reads through MiXCR, storing one row per CDR3 protein. None of the V and J calls come from the authors' own analysis; TCRdb made them. The table records more than 300,000 distinct CDR3 sequences, approximately 12% of them present only once. The same data also contributed to another study, on T cells in Graves' hyperthyroidism and ophthalmopathy. As that report states: Model-based prediction identified ophthalmopathy a median around 6.7 months prior to its onset.

The sample consisted of peripheral blood mononuclear cells (PBMCs), taken at new diagnosis, from a patient treated with antithyroid drugs. The chain joins TRBV4-3 to TRBJ1-5; tentative D call: TRBD1 (6 bases). The clonotype originates from a woman younger than 30 with Graves disease. The CDR3 spells CASSINPGDSQPQHF. Written as DNA, the CDR3 is TGCGCCAGCAGCATTAACCCAGGGGACTCGCAGCCCCAGCATTTT.